Following are 20 T cell receptor beta chains from one sample sequenced in a study of T cell repertoires in cytomegalovirus infection. Via MiXCR, TCRdb re-called the reads, giving one row per CDR3 protein. The sample includes about 360,000 distinct CDR3 sequences, about a sixth of them seen just once. The sequenced sample consisted of PBMCs. All receptors derive from a human donor in good health (CMV status not recorded). Some clones in this sample may be carry-over from other donors' samples.

The table lists this clonotype with many counts. The rearrangement links TRBV7-2 to TRBJ2-7; D tentatively fits TRBD1 or TRBD2 (8 bases each). Germline values: CDR1 SGHTA, CDR2 FQGNSA. CDR3 size: 15 residues. Deletions cut 4 bases from V and 4 bases from J, with 17 bases between. The CDR3 DNA sequence: TGTGCCAGCAGCTCGTCGGGGGGGACAGGATACGAGCAGTACTTC. Translation gives CASSSSGGTGYEQYF.

V usage is TRBV12-3 or TRBV12-4 and J usage is TRBJ2-1; D is undetermined. Trimming removed 3 bases from V and 2 bases from J, with 5 bases in between. This CDR3 has 13 amino acids. The CDR3 DNA reads as TGTGCCAGCAGTTTTACAACCTACAATGAGCAGTTCTTC. Translating gives CASSFTTYNEQFF.

The chain combines TRBV10-3 with TRBJ1-1; 8 bases map to TRBD1. The V and J ends lost 6 bases and 4 bases, in that order; junction bases with no gene match: 7. From germline, CDR1 is ENHRY and CDR2 SYGVKD. The CDR3 is 14 amino acids. CDR3: CAIRETGVGTEAFF. The CDR3 coding sequence is TGTGCCATCAGAGAGACAGGGGTTGGCACTGAAGCTTTCTTT.

This clonotype showed up just once. The V and J genes are TRBV2 and TRBJ1-4; D is undetermined. The germline gives CDR1 SNHLY, CDR2 FYNNEI. CDR3 length: 15 residues. Trimming removed 1 base at V and 5 bases at J, with 11 bases between. CDR3 region: CASSEGRLANEKLFF. The DNA of the CDR3 is TGTGCCAGCAGTGAAGGGCGGCTGGCGAATGAAAAACTGTTTTTT.

The sample holds a few counts of this clonotype. The chain combines TRBV28 with TRBJ2-7; 7 nucleotides align to TRBD2. J was trimmed by 4 bases and V by 5 bases; bases with no gene match: 8. The CDR3 is made up of 14 amino acids. CDR1 MDHEN and CDR2 SYDVKM come from the germline V gene. The chain's CDR3 is CASSPSGIMYEQYF. Here the CDR3 DNA reads TGTGCCAGCAGTCCCAGCGGGATTATGTACGAGCAGTACTTC.

Points on this clonotype: A single base separates this from a much larger clone, so it may be a read error. This sequence joins TRBV2 and TRBJ1-1; D unclear. Germline V gives CDR1 SNHLY, CDR2 FYNNEI. Deletions cut 3 bases from V and 7 bases from J, with 6 bases between. The CDR3 has 11 amino acids. The CDR3 DNA sequence: TGTGCCAGCAGTGACAGGTATGAAGCTTTCTTT. It is translated as CASSDRYEAFF.

This clonotype was picked up a small number of times. The chain couples TRBV6-1 to TRBJ2-1; no definite D call. Germline V gene data show CDR1 as MNHNS and CDR2 as SASEGT. V was shortened by 0 bases and J by 13 bases, with 13 bases between the two germline ends. The CDR3 is 13 residues long. For the CDR3, the DNA is TGTGCCAGCAGTGAAGCGCCATCTGAGCAACAGTTCTTC. It codes for CASSEAPSEQQFF.

There are a few counts of this clonotype. The rearrangement uses TRBV2 and TRBJ2-1, with 7 nucleotides matching TRBD1. With 3 bases clipped from V and 15 bases from J, the junction kept 11 bases outside the gene matches. The CDR3 has 13 amino acids. CDR1 and CDR2 from the germline V gene are SNHLY and FYNNEI. CDR3 coding DNA: TGTGCCAGCAGTGATGAGGGGGCGATGAGTGCGTTCTTC. This encodes CASSDEGAMSAFF. The full variable domain, in which reference TRBV2 and TRBJ2-1 provide the parts outside the CDR3, is EPEVTQTPSHQVTQMGQEVILRCVPISNHLYFYWYRQILGQKVEFLVSFYNNEISEKSEIFDDQFSVERPDGSNFTLKIRSTKLEDSAMYFCASSDEGAMSAFFGPGTRLTVL.

This clonotype was observed a few times. This rearrangement joins TRBV3-1 to TRBJ2-7, with D unresolved. Trimming took 3 bases from V and 4 from J, leaving 7 bases between them. Per the germline V gene, CDR1 is LGHDT and CDR2 is YNNKEL (reference sequence). This CDR3 comprises 12 residues. The CDR3 DNA reads TGTGCCAGCAGCCACCGTCCTTACGAGCAGTACTTC. Encoded protein: CASSHRPYEQYF.

The rearrangement joins TRBV7-9 to TRBJ2-1; the match to TRBD2 covers 7 bases. The length of the CDR3 is 15 residues. V trimming: 4 bases; J trimming: 7 bases; junction bases outside the gene matches: 10. The V gene's germline CDR1 is SEHNR and CDR2 FQNEAQ (reference sequence). CDR3 residues: CASSSGGGTWNEQFF. The CDR3 DNA reads as TGTGCCAGCAGCTCTGGGGGGGGAACCTGGAATGAGCAGTTCTTC.

V is TRBV4-3 and J is TRBJ1-1; D gene uncertain. CDR1 and CDR2 (germline): LGHNA, YSLEER. V lost 1 base and J 10 bases, leaving 13 bases between the germline ends. The CDR3 is made up of 13 amino acids. CDR3 sequence (DNA): TGCGCCAGCAGCCAAGCAGGATTAGATTTAGCTTTCTTT. Translated, it gives CASSQAGLDLAFF.

With regard to this clonotype: The junction departs from germline at one end; a sequencing error may be responsible. The rearrangement uses TRBV23-1 and TRBJ2-1, with TRBD1 matching over 7 bases. TRBV23-1 belongs to the ORF category, with a function that is uncertain. CDR3 length: 17 residues. DNA of the CDR3: TGCGCCAGCAGTCAAACCGAGGGGGCTAGCTCCTACAATGAACAGTTCTTC. This translates into CASSQTEGASSYNEQFF.

This clonotype was picked up a small number of times. The chain links TRBV29-1 to TRBJ2-5; a possible D gene is TRBD2 (5 bases). Trimming pared 1 base from V and 2 bases from J, leaving 8 bases between. This CDR3 is built from 13 residues. CDR1 is SQVTM, CDR2 ANQGSEA, per germline. DNA of the CDR3: TGCAGCGTTGAAGCGGGGATACAAGAGACCCAGTACTTC. Amino acid sequence: CSVEAGIQETQYF.

There are many counts of this clonotype. The V gene is TRBV12-3 or TRBV12-4, the J gene TRBJ2-3, with a tentative D call TRBD2 (6 bases). The CDR3 covers 15 residues. V was trimmed by 3 bases and J by 0 bases, leaving 10 bases between them. The CDR3 protein is CASSFGGASTDTQYF. The CDR3 coding sequence is TGTGCCAGCAGTTTCGGCGGGGCTAGCACAGATACGCAGTATTTT.

Regarding this clonotype: A read error is possible here, since a much larger clone lies one base away. This sequence joins TRBV7-2 and TRBJ1-5; D is ambiguous. This CDR3 comprises 15 residues. Germline values: CDR1 SGHTA, CDR2 FQGNSA. CDR3 coding DNA: TGTGCCAGCAGCCCCTCGACCGTTAGCAATCAGCCCCAGCAATTT. Residues: CASSPSTVSNQPQQF.

This clonotype has ten or more counts. CDR3 region: CASSFTGKGTHQPQHF. For the CDR3, the DNA is TGTGCCAGCAGTTTTACAGGGAAGGGCACGCATCAGCCCCAGCATTTT. This chain joins TRBV28 and TRBJ1-5; possibly TRBD1 for D (6 bases). The V end was cut by 3 bases, the J end by 5 bases, with 17 bases between. Germline V gene sequence: CDR1 MDHEN, CDR2 SYDVKM. CDR3 length equals 16 residues.

This clonotype was found a few times. The rearrangement uses TRBV10-1 and TRBJ2-1; 8 bases are shared with TRBD1. The CDR3 runs 17 residues. CDR1 WNHNN and CDR2 SYGVQD come from the germline V gene (reference sequence). The V segment lost 4 bases and the J segment 7 bases; nucleotides outside the gene matches: 15. The CDR3, as DNA: TGCGCCAGCAGTGTGGCGGGCGTGGGGACAGGTTTTAATGAGCAGTTCTTC. It is translated as CASSVAGVGTGFNEQFF.

This clonotype has at least ten counts. This rearrangement joins TRBV7-2 to TRBJ2-3; D is tentatively TRBD1 or TRBD2 (5 bases each). This CDR3 has 15 amino acids. Between the trimmed V and J ends, which lost 1 base and 6 bases, there was a span of 14 bases. Germline values: CDR1 SGHTA, CDR2 FQGNSA. The CDR3: CASSLDGGEQDTQYF. The CDR3 DNA follows: TGTGCCAGCAGCTTAGATGGGGGAGAGCAGGATACGCAGTATTTT.

This clonotype was detected ten times or more. This sequence joins TRBV7-8 and TRBJ2-3, with D perhaps TRBD1 or TRBD2 (5 bases each). This CDR3 comprises 12 residues. The V gene's germline CDR1 is SGHVS and CDR2 FQNEAQ. V was pared by 5 bases and J by 9 bases, with 12 bases between. CDR3 sequence (DNA): TGTGCCAGCAGCCCCCGGGGCGGGACGCAGTATTTT. It specifies CASSPRGGTQYF.

This clonotype was detected many times. This chain uses TRBV7-2 with TRBJ2-1, with 13 bases identical to TRBD2. CDR1 and CDR2 from the germline V gene are SGHTA and FQGNSA. The CDR3 has 19 residues. The trim removed 5 bases at V and 7 bases at J, leaving 17 bases unmatched. CDR3 coding DNA: TGTGCCAGCAGCCATGTCGTCCCGAGACTAGCGGGAGGACGGAATGAGCAGTTCTTC. Translation gives CASSHVVPRLAGGRNEQFF.